The 16 T cell receptor beta chains in this list originate from one sample, sequenced in a study of blood T cell repertoires in COVID-19. TCRdb's copy holds only in-frame clones and misses some; the assay was immunoSEQ multiplex PCR. The profile shows roughly 85,000 clones, 86% of them singletons. Sequencing was done on a sample of peripheral blood. The receptor set was obtained from a man in his fifties or sixties with active or convalescent COVID-19.

This chain uses TRBV5-1 with TRBJ2-7; 10 nucleotides agree with TRBD1. The CDR3 covers 15 residues. V trimming: 4 bases; J trimming: 2 bases; junction bases outside the gene matches: 6. Germline assignment: CDR1 SGHRS and CDR2 YFSETQ. Here the CDR3 DNA reads TGCGCCAGCAGCCAAGCCGGGACAGGGGCCTACGAGCAGTACTTC. This sequence encodes CASSQAGTGAYEQYF.

The chain recombines TRBV5-1 with TRBJ2-5, with 7 bases aligning to TRBD2. Trimming at V came to 6 bases and at J to 3 bases, leaving 8 bases not matched to a gene. This CDR3 comprises 14 residues. From germline, CDR1 is SGHRS and CDR2 YFSETQ. Here the CDR3 reads CASNPTGGEETQYF. As DNA, the CDR3 is TGCGCCAGCAACCCTACGGGGGGAGAAGAGACCCAGTACTTC. The complete variable domain, with remaining parts taken from reference TRBV5-1 and TRBJ2-5, reads KAGVTQTPRYLIKTRGQQVTLSCSPISGHRSVSWYQQTPGQGLQFLFEYFSETQRNKGNFPGRFSGRQFSNSRSEMNVSTLELGDSALYLCASNPTGGEETQYFGPGTRLLVL.

The table lists this clone with a count of one. V usage is TRBV9 and J usage is TRBJ2-7; 12 nucleotides match TRBD2. The CDR3 has 16 amino acids. Germline assignment: CDR1 SGDLS and CDR2 YYNGEE. After removal of 0 bases from V and 2 bases from J, the junction contained 3 bases not matched to a gene. CDR3 nucleotide sequence: TGTGCCAGCAGCGTAGCGCCTAGCGGGAGGGCCTACGAGCAGTACTTC. Translating it yields CASSVAPSGRAYEQYF. Full variable domain (rest looked up from reference TRBV9 and TRBJ2-7): DSGVTQTPKHLITATGQRVTLRCSPRSGDLSVYWYQQSLDQGLQFLIQYYNGEERAKGNILERFSAQQFPDLHSELNLSSLELGDSALYFCASSVAPSGRAYEQYFGPGTRLTVT.

Concerning this clone itself: The germline gene is not matched at one end of the junction; a read error may be the cause. V is TRBV29-1 and J is TRBJ1-5; unclear D gene. The CDR3 sequence is 13 residues long. Germline V gene data show CDR1 as SQVTM and CDR2 as ANQGSEA. CDR3 in amino acids: CSVEDGGNQPQHF. DNA of the CDR3: TGCAGCGTAGAAGACGGAGGCAATCAGCCCCAGCATTTT.

This rearrangement joins TRBV4-3 to TRBJ2-2, with 9 bases lining up with TRBD2. This CDR3 has 18 residues. CDR1 LGHNA and CDR2 YSLEER come from the germline V gene. Here the CDR3 DNA reads TGCCCCCCCAGCCAAGAAGTGGGGCGGGGGGGTTACACCGGGGAGCTGTTTTTT. Translation gives CPPSQEVGRGGYTGELFF.

The chain combines TRBV7-9 with TRBJ2-1; TRBD2 agrees at 7 bases. The CDR3 loop spans 15 amino acids. Unmatched junction bases numbered 4, after V lost 5 bases and J lost 0 bases. Per germline, CDR1 SEHNR and CDR2 FQNEAQ (reference sequence). The CDR3: CASSPSGDSYNEQFF. The CDR3 DNA follows: TGTGCCAGCAGCCCTAGCGGTGACTCCTACAATGAGCAGTTCTTC.

The genes are TRBV3-1 (or the pseudogene TRBV3-2) and TRBJ1-2; D gene ambiguous. The CDR3 is made up of 11 amino acids. Germline V gene lookup returns CDR1 LGHDT and CDR2 YNNKEL (reference sequence). V was cut by 4 bases and J by 8 bases, with 8 bases left in between. The CDR3 sequence: CASSRGRGYTF. The CDR3 DNA reads TGTGCCAGCAGCCGAGGGCGAGGCTACACCTTC.

The gene calls are TRBV5-1 and TRBJ2-3; D unclear. The CDR3 spans 12 residues. V lost 1 base, J lost 6 bases, and 6 bases lay in between. The germline gives CDR1 SGHRS, CDR2 YFSETQ. The CDR3, as DNA: TGCGCCAGCAGCTTGCGTATGGATACGCAGTATTTT. It yields the protein CASSLRMDTQYF.

The chain links TRBV7-2 to TRBJ1-2, with 7 bases that match TRBD1. Germline loops: CDR1 SGHTA, CDR2 FQGNSA. The CDR3 loop spans 16 amino acids. The V and J ends lost 6 bases and 0 bases, in that order; junction bases with no gene match: 10. The CDR3 DNA reads as TGTGCCAGCAGAGACTCCGGGACAGCCTCTAACTATGGCTACACCTTC. It codes for CASRDSGTASNYGYTF.

The chain couples TRBV9 to TRBJ1-3; D is possibly TRBD1 (6 bases). This CDR3 has 17 amino acids. Germline V gene data show CDR1 as SGDLS and CDR2 as YYNGEE. The V end lost 0 bases, the J end lost 0 bases, and 13 bases lay between the germline ends. The CDR3 reads CASSVADRTLSGNTIYF. The CDR3, as DNA: TGTGCCAGCAGCGTAGCTGACAGGACGCTCTCTGGAAACACCATATATTTT.

The rearrangement links TRBV24-1 to TRBJ2-7; 8 nucleotides agree with TRBD1. After removal of 5 bases from V and 7 bases from J, the junction contained 6 bases not matched to a gene. This CDR3 contains 13 residues. CDR1 is KGHDR and CDR2 is SFDVKD in the germline V gene. For the CDR3, the DNA is TGTGCCACCAGTGGGGGACAGGTATGGGAGCAGTACTTC. Its protein product is CATSGGQVWEQYF.

V usage is TRBV5-8 and J usage is TRBJ1-1; 7 bases line up with TRBD1. CDR1 is SGHTS, CDR2 YDEGEE, per germline. The ends lost 0 bases at V and 5 bases at J; junction bases unmatched: 4. The CDR3 runs to 14 residues. Here the CDR3 reads CASSLVTGRTEAFF. CDR3 coding DNA: TGTGCCAGCAGCTTGGTGACAGGGAGGACTGAAGCTTTCTTT.

The CDR3 region is CASSARGVGETQYF. CDR3 DNA sequence: TGTGCCAGCAGCGCGCGGGGGGTTGGGGAGACCCAGTACTTC. The V gene is TRBV7-2, the J gene TRBJ2-5, with 8 nucleotides matching TRBD2. V gave up 5 bases and J gave up 5 bases; unmatched junction bases: 7. Germline V gene sequence: CDR1 SGHTA, CDR2 FQGNSA. The CDR3 sequence is 14 residues long.

This chain uses TRBV21-1 with TRBJ1-3. TRBV21-1 is reported as a pseudogene. This CDR3 comprises 16 residues. CDR3 DNA: TGTGCCAGCAGGAGGAGGCTGATCTGGGTGTGGGACACCATATATTTT. This encodes CASRRRLIWVWDTIYF.

CDR3 amino acids: CASSRVAGGPTDTQYF. In nucleotides, the CDR3 is TGTGCCAGCAGCCGAGTAGCGGGAGGGCCCACAGATACGCAGTATTTT. The chain recombines TRBV3-1 (or the pseudogene TRBV3-2) with TRBJ2-3; 11 bases are shared with TRBD2. The CDR3 loop spans 16 amino acids. V lost 4 bases, J lost 2 bases, and 5 bases stayed unmatched. Germline CDR1 LGHDT, CDR2 YNNKEL (reference sequence).

CDR3 residues: CASSSLYLGANSPLHF. The CDR3 bases are TGTGCCAGCAGTTCTTTGTACCTAGGGGCGAATTCACCCCTCCACTTT. The chain couples TRBV28 to TRBJ1-6, with a weak D call TRBD1 (5 bases). This CDR3 has 16 amino acids. V lost 4 bases, J lost 7 bases, and 17 bases lay in between. The germline V gene has CDR1 MDHEN and CDR2 SYDVKM.